The rows below give T cell receptor beta chains drawn from one sample of a study of OX40 agonist ivuxolimab in advanced cancers. Using immunoSEQ multiplex PCR, the repertoire was profiled, and TCRdb retains in-frame clones only, with some absent. The sample holds about 48,000 clones; about 83% are singletons and the top ten take approximately 1%. Sequenced material: CD4+ or CD8+ T cells sorted from blood, taken in a trial of the OX40 agonist ivuxolimab. Every receptor here comes from an adult with an advanced solid tumor such as melanoma, head and neck, liver or kidney cancer. CDR3s include the opening cysteine and the closing phenylalanine or tryptophan. D genes are given only for firm matches. Size is stated for part of the rows, as once, few or many counts, or as a class when the clone is expanded.

D	V	J	size	DNA	CDR3
-	TRBV19	TRBJ1-3	-	TGTGCCACCTCGGACACCAGCTCTGGAAACACCATATATTTT	CATSDTSSGNTIYF
-	TRBV6-6	TRBJ1-2	-	TGTGCCAGCAGCCGAAGGACAATGGCTAACTATGGCTACACCTTC	CASSRRTMANYGYTF
TRBD1	TRBV30	TRBJ2-1	-	TGTGCCTGGAGTAAGGGGGCCCTCTACAATGAGCAGTTCTTC	CAWSKGALYNEQFF
-	TRBV19	TRBJ2-3	-	TGTGCCAGTAGTATAGCAACGGGGCTCACAGATACGCAGTATTTT	CASSIATGLTDTQYF
TRBD1	TRBV19	TRBJ2-3	-	TGTGCCAGTAGTATAGGGGCAGGGGGTGAAGATACGCAGTATTTT	CASSIGAGGEDTQYF
TRBD2	TRBV5-1	TRBJ2-3	-	TGCGCCAGCAGCTTAGGACTAGCGCCTGATACGCAGTATTTT	CASSLGLAPDTQYF
-	TRBV13	TRBJ2-3	once	TGTGCCAGCAGCTTAACGTGGGCGGACCCGCAGTATTTT	CASSLTWADPQYF
-	TRBV6-6	TRBJ1-1	-	TGTGCCAGCAGTTACGAGGGGGGGACTGAAGCTTTCTTT	CASSYEGGTEAFF
-	TRBV5-1	TRBJ2-2	-	TGCGCCAGCAGCTTAGAAGGGACCGGGGAGCTGTTTTTT	CASSLEGTGELFF
-	TRBV5-1	TRBJ1-6	-	TGCGCCAGCAGCGCGGAGAGGGCTAATTCACCCCTCCACTTT	CASSAERANSPLHF
-	TRBV6-1	TRBJ2-6	medium-sized	TGTGCCAGCAGGGCGGCTGGGGCCAACGTCCTGACTTTC	CASRAAGANVLTF
-	TRBV11-1	TRBJ1-5	-	TGTGCCAGCAGCCCCATGAGAGGGAATCAGCCCCAGCATTTT	CASSPMRGNQPQHF
-	TRBV5-6	TRBJ2-5	-	TGTGCCAGCAGCCTGCCCGGGAGACTCCAAGAGACCCAGTACTTC	CASSLPGRLQETQYF
-	TRBV23-1	TRBJ2-7	-	TGCGCCTTGGGGCGATCCACTTTCTACGAGCAGTACTTC	CALGRSTFYEQYF
-	TRBV30	TRBJ1-3	-	TGTGCCTGGGCAGGGAACGGTGCTGGAAACACCATATATTTT	CAWAGNGAGNTIYF
TRBD1	TRBV4-3	TRBJ1-2	-	TGCGCCAGCAGCCAAGAACAGGGGAGAGATGGCGGCTACACCTTC	CASSQEQGRDGGYTF
-	TRBV6-5	TRBJ1-2	once	TGTGCCAGCAGTTACGGGTACCCTCGGGGCTACACCTTC	CASSYGYPRGYTF
-	TRBV6-1	TRBJ2-7	-	TGTGCCAGCAGGCCGGGACCAGGATCCTACGAGCAGTACTTC	CASRPGPGSYEQYF
TRBD1	TRBV25-1	TRBJ1-3	-	TGTGCCAGCAGTGACGCTCGACAGGGGTGGGGAAACACCATATATTTT	CASSDARQGWGNTIYF
-	TRBV5-4	TRBJ2-5	-	TGTGCCAGCAGCTCCGCGGAGACCCAGTACTTC	CASSSAETQYF
-	TRBV6-1	TRBJ2-7	-	TGTGCCAGCAGCCTCGCAGCGGGCGATTACGAGCAGTACTTC	CASSLAAGDYEQYF
-	TRBV5-1	TRBJ2-2	-	TGCGCCAGCAGCTTGGGGGGCCCGGCCGCCCAAGGGCTGTTTTTT	CASSLGGPAAQGLFF
TRBD1	TRBV7-8	TRBJ1-2	-	TGTGCCAGCAGCGCAGACACAGGGGGAGTCGGCTACACCTTC	CASSADTGGVGYTF
-	TRBV11-2	TRBJ1-1	-	TGTGCCAGCAGCTTAAGTACGAACACTGAAGCTTTCTTT	CASSLSTNTEAFF
TRBD1	TRBV19	TRBJ1-6	once	TGTGCCAGTTCTACGCGGGACAGTAATTCACCCCTCCACTTT	CASSTRDSNSPLHF
-	TRBV6-4	TRBJ2-3	-	TGTGCCAGCAGACGGGAACCTTACACAGATACGCAGTATTTT	CASRREPYTDTQYF
-	TRBV11-3	TRBJ2-1	-	TGTGCCAGCAGCGACGGCCATGAGCAGTTCTTC	CASSDGHEQFF
-	TRBV10-3	TRBJ1-2	-	TGTGCCATCAGCCTCGGGACCAACTATGGCTACACCTTC	CAISLGTNYGYTF
-	TRBV5-1	TRBJ1-2	once	TGCGCCAGCAGCCAAAGAACAGGTCTTAACTATGGCTACACCTTC	CASSQRTGLNYGYTF
TRBD2	TRBV6-6	TRBJ2-5	few	TGTGCCAGCCTAGCGGGTTCCGCCCCAGAGACCCAGTACTTC	CASLAGSAPETQYF
-	TRBV7-8	TRBJ1-2	few	TGTGCCAGCAGCGGTAGACCGGGACGCGTCTATGGCTACACCTTC	CASSGRPGRVYGYTF
-	TRBV6-5	TRBJ1-4	-	TGTGCCAGCAGCCTGGGGACACCACCGGAAAAACTGTTTTTT	CASSLGTPPEKLFF
-	TRBV7-9	TRBJ2-5	-	TGTGCCAGCAGCTTAAGGACAGCGCAAGAGACCCAGTACTTC	CASSLRTAQETQYF
TRBD2	TRBV2	TRBJ2-1	-	TGTGCCAGCAGTGGGGGACTAGCGATCAATGAGCAGTTCTTC	CASSGGLAINEQFF
TRBD1	TRBV5-5	TRBJ1-1	few	TGTGCCAGCAGCCCGAGACAGGGGGCGGGGGATTTGGCTTTCTTT	CASSPRQGAGDLAFF